This entry lists 8 T cell receptor beta chains sequenced from one sample in a study of T cells in Graves' hyperthyroidism and ophthalmopathy. Authors of the study amplified TCR beta CDR3 regions from RNA transcripts. RT-PCR in the first round (using the HTBI primer set) targeted the TCR CDR3. TCRdb re-called the multiplex PCR reads through MiXCR, storing one row per CDR3 protein. The sample lists roughly 24,000 distinct CDR3 sequences, nearly 45% occurring once. Sequencing was done on a sample of blood. These TCRs come from a woman aged 25 to 39 with Graves' hyperthyroidism.

A remark on this clonotype: The missing conserved phenylalanine or tryptophan at the end of this CDR3 makes a read error likely. The rearrangement joins TRBV12-3 or TRBV12-4 to TRBJ1-1, with a tentative D call TRBD1 (6 bases). The CDR3 spans 13 residues. CDR3 region: CASSFVRDTGAFS. The CDR3 coding sequence is TGTGCCAGCAGTTTTGTACGGGACACTGGAGCTTTCTCT.

This clonotype was recorded many times. The chain employs TRBV28 and TRBJ1-1; D not certain. V was shortened by 3 bases and J by 8 bases, with 13 bases between the two germline ends. This CDR3 region has 13 residues. CDR1 is MDHEN and CDR2 is SYDVKM in the germline V gene. The CDR3, as DNA: TGTGCCAGCAGTTTTAATAATATGCCGGAAGCTTTCTTT. Translation: CASSFNNMPEAFF.

This clonotype has ten or more counts. This chain connects TRBV27 to TRBJ2-7; D gene unclear. This CDR3 contains 15 residues. Germline values: CDR1 MNHEY, CDR2 SMNVEV (reference sequence). Trimming pared 6 bases from V and 7 bases from J, leaving 22 bases between. CDR3 region: CASSSFESLSREQYF. In DNA, the CDR3 is TGTGCCAGCAGCAGTTTTGAGAGCTTGAGTAGGGAGCAGTACTTC.

There are many counts of this clonotype. The rearrangement links TRBV12-3 or TRBV12-4 to TRBJ1-2; TRBD1 matches at 8 bases. This CDR3 has 13 amino acids. J lost 7 bases, V lost 6 bases, and 7 bases had no gene match. The CDR3 protein is CASSHPGGAGYTF. CDR3 nucleotides: TGTGCCAGCAGCCACCCAGGGGGCGCTGGCTACACCTTC.

V and J are TRBV7-3 and TRBJ2-5; a possible D gene is TRBD1 (5 bases). Germline-derived CDR1 and CDR2 are SGHTA and FQGTGA. The V and J ends lost 5 bases and 4 bases respectively, with 20 bases between them. This CDR3 has 16 amino acids. CDR3: CASSPDAPGFGETQYF. The CDR3 DNA reads as TGTGCCAGCAGCCCAGATGCCCCAGGGTTCGGAGAGACCCAGTACTTC. Looking up the rest from reference TRBV7-3 and TRBJ2-5 gives the full variable domain: GAGVSQTPSNKVTEKGKYVELRCDPISGHTALYWYRQSLGQGPEFLIYFQGTGAADDSGLPNDRFFAVRPEGSVSTLKIQRTERGDSAVYLCASSPDAPGFGETQYFGPGTRLLVL.

By share, this clonotype counts as medium-sized. V gene TRBV24-1 combines with J gene TRBJ1-5; TRBD1 might be the D (6 bases). The CDR3 runs 13 residues. Trimming took 10 bases from V and 3 from J, leaving 12 bases between them. CDR1 and CDR2 (germline): KGHDR, SFDVKD. CDR3 loop: CATRDTDNQPQHF. The DNA for the CDR3 is TGTGCCACTAGGGACACTGACAATCAGCCCCAGCATTTT.

This clonotype occurred once. The chain joins TRBV7-9 to TRBJ2-3; 16 bases align to TRBD2. With 5 bases clipped from V and 0 bases from J, the junction kept 8 bases outside the gene matches. CDR3 length: 19 residues. Germline CDR1 is SEHNR and CDR2 is FQNEAQ (reference sequence). The CDR3 region is CASSHGTSGRDTSTDTQYF. CDR3 DNA sequence: TGTGCCAGCAGCCATGGGACTAGCGGGAGGGATACGAGCACAGATACGCAGTATTTT.

In its sample, this clonotype ranks as medium-sized. In DNA, the CDR3 is TGTGCCAGTAGTTCCGGGACAACAAAAATCTACGAGCAGTACTTC. It is translated as CASSSGTTKIYEQYF. The chain joins TRBV19 to TRBJ2-7; D might be TRBD1 (6 bases). Germline CDR1 is LNHDA and CDR2 is SQIVND (reference sequence). The CDR3 runs 15 residues. The ends were cut back, 5 bases at V and 3 bases at J, with 17 bases in the middle. Supplemented by reference TRBV19 and TRBJ2-7, the full variable domain reads DGGITQSPKYLFRKEGQNVTLSCEQNLNHDAMYWYRQDPGQGLRLIYYSQIVNDFQKGDIAEGYSVSREKKESFPLTVTSAQKNPTAFYLCASSSGTTKIYEQYFGPGTRLTVT.